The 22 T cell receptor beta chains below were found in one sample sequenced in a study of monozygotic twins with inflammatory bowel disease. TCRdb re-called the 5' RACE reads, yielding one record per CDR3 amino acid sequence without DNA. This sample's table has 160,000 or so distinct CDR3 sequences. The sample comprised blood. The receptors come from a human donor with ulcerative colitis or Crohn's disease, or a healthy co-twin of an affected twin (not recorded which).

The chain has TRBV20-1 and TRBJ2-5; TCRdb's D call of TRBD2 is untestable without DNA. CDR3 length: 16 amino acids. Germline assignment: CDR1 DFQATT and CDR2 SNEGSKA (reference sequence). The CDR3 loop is CSARDTSGGPEETQYF.

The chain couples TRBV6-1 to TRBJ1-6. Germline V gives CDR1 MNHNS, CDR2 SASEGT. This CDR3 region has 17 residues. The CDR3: CASSEHFRSSYNSPLHF.

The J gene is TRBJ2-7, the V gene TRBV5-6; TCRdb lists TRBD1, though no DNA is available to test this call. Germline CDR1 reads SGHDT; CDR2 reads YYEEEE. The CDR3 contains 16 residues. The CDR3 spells CASSLQGDRSSYEQYF.

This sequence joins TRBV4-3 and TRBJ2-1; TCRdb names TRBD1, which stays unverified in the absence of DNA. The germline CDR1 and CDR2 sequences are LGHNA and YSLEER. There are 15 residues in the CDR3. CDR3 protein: CASSQDSKGDNEQFF.

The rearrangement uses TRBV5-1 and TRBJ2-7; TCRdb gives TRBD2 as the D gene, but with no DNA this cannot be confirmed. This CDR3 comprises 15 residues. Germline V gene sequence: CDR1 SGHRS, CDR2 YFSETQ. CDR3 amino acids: CASSLGTSGRSEQYF.

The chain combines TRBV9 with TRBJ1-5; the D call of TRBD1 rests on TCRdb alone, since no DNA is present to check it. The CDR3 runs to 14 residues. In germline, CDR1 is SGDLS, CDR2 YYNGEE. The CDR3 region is CASSTGVGNQPQHF.

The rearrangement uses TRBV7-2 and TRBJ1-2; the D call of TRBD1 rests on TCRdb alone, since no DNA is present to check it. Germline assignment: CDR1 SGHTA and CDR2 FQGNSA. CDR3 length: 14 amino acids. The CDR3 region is CASSPRQGVGGYTF. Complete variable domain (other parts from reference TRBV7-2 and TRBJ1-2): GAGVSQSPSNKVTEKGKDVELRCDPISGHTALYWYRQSLGQGLEFLIYFQGNSAPDKSGLPSDRFSAERTGGSVSTLTIQRTQQEDSAVYLCASSPRQGVGGYTFGSGTRLTVV.

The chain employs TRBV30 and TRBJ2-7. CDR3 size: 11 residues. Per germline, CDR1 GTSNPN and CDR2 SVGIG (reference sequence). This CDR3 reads CAWSVVYEQYF.

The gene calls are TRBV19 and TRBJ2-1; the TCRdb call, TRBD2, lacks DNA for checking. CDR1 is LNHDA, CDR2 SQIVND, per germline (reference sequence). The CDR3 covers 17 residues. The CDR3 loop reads CASWGTSGANSYNEQFF. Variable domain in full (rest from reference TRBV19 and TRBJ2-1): DGGITQSPKYLFRKEGQNVTLSCEQNLNHDAMYWYRQDPGQGLRLIYYSQIVNDFQKGDIAEGYSVSREKKESFPLTVTSAQKNPTAFYLCASWGTSGANSYNEQFFGPGTRLTVL.

This CDR3 is CASSLQFPTGEQYF. The chain uses TRBV7-2 and TRBJ2-7. Germline CDR1 and CDR2: SGHTA and FQGNSA. CDR3 length equals 14 residues.

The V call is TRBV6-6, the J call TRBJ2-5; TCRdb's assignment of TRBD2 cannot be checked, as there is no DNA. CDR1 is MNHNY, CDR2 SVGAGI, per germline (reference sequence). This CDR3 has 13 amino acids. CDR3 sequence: CASSYRGEETQYF.

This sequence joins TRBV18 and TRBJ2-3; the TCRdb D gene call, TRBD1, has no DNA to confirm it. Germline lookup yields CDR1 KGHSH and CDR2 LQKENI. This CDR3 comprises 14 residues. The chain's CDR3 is CASSSTGVGDTQYF.

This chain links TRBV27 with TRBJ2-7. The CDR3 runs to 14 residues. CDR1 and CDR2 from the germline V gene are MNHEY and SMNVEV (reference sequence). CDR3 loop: CASRTLGWTYEQYF.

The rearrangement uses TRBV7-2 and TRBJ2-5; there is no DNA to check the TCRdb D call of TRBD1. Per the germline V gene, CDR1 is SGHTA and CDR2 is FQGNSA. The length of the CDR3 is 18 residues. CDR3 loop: CASSLAASGGDYQETQYF. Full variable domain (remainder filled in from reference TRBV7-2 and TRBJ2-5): GAGVSQSPSNKVTEKGKDVELRCDPISGHTALYWYRQSLGQGLEFLIYFQGNSAPDKSGLPSDRFSAERTGGSVSTLTIQRTQQEDSAVYLCASSLAASGGDYQETQYFGPGTRLLVL.

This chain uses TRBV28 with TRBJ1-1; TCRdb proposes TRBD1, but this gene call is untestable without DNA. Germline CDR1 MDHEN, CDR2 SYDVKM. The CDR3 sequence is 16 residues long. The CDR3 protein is CASRSSAGERGTEAFF.

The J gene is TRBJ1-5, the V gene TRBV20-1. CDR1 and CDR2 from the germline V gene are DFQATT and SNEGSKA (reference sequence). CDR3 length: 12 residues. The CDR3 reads CSARDQNQPQHF.

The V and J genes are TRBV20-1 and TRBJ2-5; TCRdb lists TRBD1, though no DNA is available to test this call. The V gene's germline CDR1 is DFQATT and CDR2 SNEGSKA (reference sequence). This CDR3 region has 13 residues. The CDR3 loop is CSAPDRNQETQYF.

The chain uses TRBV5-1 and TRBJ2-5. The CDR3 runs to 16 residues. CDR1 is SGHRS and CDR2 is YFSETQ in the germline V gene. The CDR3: CASSSELGPDGETQYF.

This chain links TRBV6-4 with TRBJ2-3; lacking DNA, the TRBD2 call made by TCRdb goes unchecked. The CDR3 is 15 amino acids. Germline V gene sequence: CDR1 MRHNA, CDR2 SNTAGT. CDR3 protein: CASSDGESSTDTQYF.

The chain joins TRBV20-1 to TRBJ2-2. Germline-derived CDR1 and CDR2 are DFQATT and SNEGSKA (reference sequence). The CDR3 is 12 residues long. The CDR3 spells CSASPRTGELFF.

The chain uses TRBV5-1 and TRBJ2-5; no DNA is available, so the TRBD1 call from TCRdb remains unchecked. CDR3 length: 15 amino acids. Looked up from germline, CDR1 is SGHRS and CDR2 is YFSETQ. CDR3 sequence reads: CASSPGQGYQETQYF.

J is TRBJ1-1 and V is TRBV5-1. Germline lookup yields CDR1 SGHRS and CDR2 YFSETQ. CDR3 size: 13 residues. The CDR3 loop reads CASSRNVNTEAFF.